The 10 T cell receptor beta chains given below trace back to one sample, sequenced in a study of diagnostic markers for celiac disease. TCRdb re-called the reads; one entry per CDR3 protein, DNA not given. The sample features about 5,600 distinct CDR3 sequences, with 5.9% in its top ten. Sequenced: either unsorted cells or a sorted T cell fraction (not recorded which). The receptors here all came from a human donor. This table probably holds off-target reads from a library built for another chain.

The chain has TRBV20-1 and TRBJ1-5; TCRdb outputs TRBD1, but without DNA this stays unchecked. Germline values: CDR1 DFQATT, CDR2 SNEGSKA (reference sequence). CDR3 length: 14 residues. CDR3 loop: CSASTGNSNQPQHF.

Considering frequency, this clonotype is medium-sized. The chain joins TRBV14 to TRBJ2-3; without DNA, the TCRdb call of TRBD1 cannot be checked. The germline V gene has CDR1 SGHDN and CDR2 FVKESK. CDR3 length equals 17 residues. CDR3 in amino acids: CASSQKAPNGGTDTQYF.

Frequency places this clonotype as medium-sized. The chain couples TRBV5-1 to TRBJ2-3; TCRdb returns TRBD1, unconfirmable since there is no DNA. The CDR3 extends over 13 amino acids. From germline, CDR1 is SGHRS and CDR2 YFSETQ. The CDR3: CASSLAPRDTQYF.

This clonotype is medium-sized by frequency. The chain uses TRBV4-1 and TRBJ2-7; TCRdb designates TRBD1, a call that cannot be tested without DNA. Germline V gene data show CDR1 as MGHRA and CDR2 as YSYEKL. The CDR3 runs 15 residues. The CDR3 here is CASSQVFGDLREQYF.

This clonotype registers medium-sized by frequency. The genes are TRBV7-9 and TRBJ2-1; TCRdb calls TRBD2, which cannot be checked without DNA. The CDR3 is made up of 15 amino acids. Germline V gene lookup returns CDR1 SEHNR and CDR2 FQNEAQ (reference sequence). CDR3 in amino acids: CASSLNGRAVDEQFF. The full variable domain, completed using reference TRBV7-9 and TRBJ2-1, is DTGVSQNPRHKITKRGQNVTFRCDPISEHNRLYWYRQTLGQGPEFLTYFQNEAQLEKSRLLSDRFSAERPKGSFSTLEIQRTEQGDSAMYLCASSLNGRAVDEQFFGPGTRLTVL.

The chain uses TRBV30 and TRBJ2-3. CDR1 is GTSNPN and CDR2 is SVGIG in the germline V gene (reference sequence). The CDR3 extends over 12 amino acids. CDR3 region: CAWNIGADTQYF.

CDR3 loop: CASSLNGENIQYF. The V and J genes are TRBV27 and TRBJ2-4. CDR1 and CDR2 (germline): MNHEY, SMNVEV (reference sequence). There are 13 residues in the CDR3.

This chain uses TRBV27 with TRBJ2-1; the D gene TCRdb calls, TRBD1, cannot be checked with no DNA. CDR1 is MNHEY, CDR2 SMNVEV, per germline (reference sequence). The CDR3 covers 15 residues. The CDR3 protein is CASSPVPGSYNEQFF.

The rearrangement uses TRBV27 and TRBJ2-3; TCRdb's assignment of TRBD1 cannot be checked, as there is no DNA. The germline CDR1 and CDR2 sequences are MNHEY and SMNVEV (reference sequence). The length of the CDR3 is 14 residues. CDR3 region: CASSLQGDRDTQYF.

The V and J genes are TRBV6-1 and TRBJ1-1. This CDR3 has 14 amino acids. Germline-derived CDR1 and CDR2 are MNHNS and SASEGT. The CDR3 loop reads CASSEGQANTEAFF.